This paragraph covers one TCR beta chain sequence. Its antigen is undetermined. This sample is drawn from a study of cytomegalovirus exposure and HLA in healthy donors. Sequencing used immunoSEQ multiplex PCR; TCRdb keeps in-frame clones, though not all of them. The table has 100,000 or so clones, around 83% seen once. Study-wide points: TCR beta chains numbering some 150 were designated cytomegalovirus-associated.

The sequence came from a woman aged 18 to 35 in good health and CMV-seropositive. The source material was PBMCs.

The CDR3 here is CASSSYRSHWFSTEAFF. The CDR3 DNA reads as TGTGCCAGCAGCTCATACCGATCTCACTGGTTTAGCACTGAAGCTTTCTTT. The chain recombines TRBV11-3 with TRBJ1-1; D remains unclear. The CDR3 totals 17 residues. CDR1 SGHNT and CDR2 YENEEA come from the germline V gene. V lost 4 bases and J 4 bases, leaving 22 bases between the germline ends.